This entry features one T cell receptor (beta chain) sequence. Its antigen is not identified. Time point noted: blood 2 weeks post-SBRT. Treatment meaning: 15 Gy SBRT to primary tumor, nephrectomy 4 weeks later. Serial blood draws occurred at baseline and 2 and 4 weeks post-SBRT. The sample originates from a study of radiation and T cells in renal cell carcinoma. Study results and caveats: Baseline intratumoral clonotype presence is unknown without pretreatment biopsies.

Trimming took off 5 bases at V and 1 base at J, with 5 bases between the two ends. Looked up from germline, CDR1 is SEHNR and CDR2 is FQNEAQ (reference sequence). CDR3 length: 13 amino acids. The method was immunoSEQ multiplex PCR; TCRdb's version includes in-frame clones alone and lacks a portion of them. This table has 100,000 to 150,000 clones, around 80% appearing once. This specimen was blood, taken from a patient whose treatment included radiotherapy and nephrectomy. This clonotype was obtained from a man in his fifties with renal cell carcinoma. This chain links TRBV7-9 with TRBJ2-2; tentative D call: TRBD1 (5 bases). This CDR3 is CASSGQNTGELFF. CDR3 DNA: TGTGCCAGCAGCGGACAGAACACCGGGGAGCTGTTTTTT.